This TCR beta chain was recorded in a study of blood T cell repertoires in COVID-19. Across the whole study: Collection of acute and convalescent COVID-19 samples took place in the United States, Italy and Spain.

As originally analysed: Nucleated cell counts were estimated from reference gene primer amplification. Sequencing used immunoSEQ multiplex PCR; TCRdb keeps in-frame clones, though not all of them. V and J calls and clone size are given by that table; D and trimming were obtained from the DNA. The sample includes some 140,000 clones, 84% of them seen just once. Trimming stripped 1 base from V and 4 bases from J, with 5 bases between. This CDR3 has 13 amino acids. The TCR originated in a man between 60 and 70 years old with acute or convalescent COVID-19. Material: peripheral blood. The V call is TRBV12-3 or TRBV12-4, the J call TRBJ1-5; no clear D gene. CDR3 in amino acids: CASSLEQNQPQHF. The CDR3 region has the DNA TGTGCCAGCAGTTTAGAACAGAATCAGCCCCAGCATTTT.